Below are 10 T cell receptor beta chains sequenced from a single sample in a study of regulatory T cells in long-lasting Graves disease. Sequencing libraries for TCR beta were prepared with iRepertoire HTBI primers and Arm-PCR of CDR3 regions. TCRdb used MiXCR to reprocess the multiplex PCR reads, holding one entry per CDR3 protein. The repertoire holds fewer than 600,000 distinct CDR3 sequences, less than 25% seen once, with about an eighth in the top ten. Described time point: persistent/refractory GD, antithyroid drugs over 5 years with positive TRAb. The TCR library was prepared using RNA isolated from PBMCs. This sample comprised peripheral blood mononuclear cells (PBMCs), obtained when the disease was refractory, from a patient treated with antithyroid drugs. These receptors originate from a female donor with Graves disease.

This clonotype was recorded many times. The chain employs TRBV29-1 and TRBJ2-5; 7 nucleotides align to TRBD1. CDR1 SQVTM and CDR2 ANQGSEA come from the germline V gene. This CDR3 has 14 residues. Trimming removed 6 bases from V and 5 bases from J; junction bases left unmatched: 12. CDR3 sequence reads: CSVRGQVLRETQYF. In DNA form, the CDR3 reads TGCAGCGTCCGCGGACAGGTCCTTAGGGAGACCCAGTACTTC. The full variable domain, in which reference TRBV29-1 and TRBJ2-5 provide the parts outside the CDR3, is SAVISQKPSRDICQRGTSLTIQCQVDSQVTMMFWYRQQPGQSLTLIATANQGSEATYESGFVIDKFPISRPNLTFSTLTVSNMSPEDSSIYLCSVRGQVLRETQYFGPGTRLLVL.

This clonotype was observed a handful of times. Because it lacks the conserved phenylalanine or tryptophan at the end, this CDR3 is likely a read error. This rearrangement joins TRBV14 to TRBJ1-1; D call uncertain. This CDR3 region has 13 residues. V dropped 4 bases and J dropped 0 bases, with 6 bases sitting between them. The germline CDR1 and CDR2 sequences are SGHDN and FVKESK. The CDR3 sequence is CASSLYLNTEAFL. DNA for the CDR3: TGTGCCAGCAGCCTTTACCTGAACACTGAAGCTTTCCTT.

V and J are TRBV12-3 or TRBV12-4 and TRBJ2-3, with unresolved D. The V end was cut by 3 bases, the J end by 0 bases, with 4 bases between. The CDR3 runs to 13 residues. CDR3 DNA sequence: TGTGCCAGCAGTTTCTTGAGCACAGATACGCAGTATTTT. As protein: CASSFLSTDTQYF.

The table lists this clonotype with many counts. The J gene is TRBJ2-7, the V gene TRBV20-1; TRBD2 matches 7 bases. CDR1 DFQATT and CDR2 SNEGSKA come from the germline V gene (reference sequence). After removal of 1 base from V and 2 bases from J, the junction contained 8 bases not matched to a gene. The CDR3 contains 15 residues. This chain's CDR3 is CSARGQGGPPYEQYF. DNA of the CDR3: TGCAGTGCTAGAGGCCAGGGAGGGCCTCCCTACGAGCAGTACTTC.

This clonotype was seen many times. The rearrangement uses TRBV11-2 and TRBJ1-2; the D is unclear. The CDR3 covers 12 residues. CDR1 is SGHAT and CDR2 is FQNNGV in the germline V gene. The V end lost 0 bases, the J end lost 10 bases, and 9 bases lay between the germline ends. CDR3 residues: CASSLERNNYTF. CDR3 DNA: TGTGCCAGCAGCTTAGAGCGCAATAACTACACCTTC.

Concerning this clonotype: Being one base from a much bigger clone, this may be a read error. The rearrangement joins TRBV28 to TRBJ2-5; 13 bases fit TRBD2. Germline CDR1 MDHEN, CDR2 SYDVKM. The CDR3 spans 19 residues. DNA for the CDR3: TGTGCCATCAGTGAGCTAAAATACACTAGCGGGAGGGCTCAAGAGACCCAGTACTTC. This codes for CAISELKYTSGRAQETQYF.

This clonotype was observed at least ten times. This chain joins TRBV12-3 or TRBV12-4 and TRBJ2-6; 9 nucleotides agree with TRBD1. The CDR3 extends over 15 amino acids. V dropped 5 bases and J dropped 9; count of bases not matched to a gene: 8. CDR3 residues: CASSTDRGTYNVLTF. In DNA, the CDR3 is TGTGCCAGCAGTACTGACAGGGGGACTTACAACGTCCTGACTTTC.

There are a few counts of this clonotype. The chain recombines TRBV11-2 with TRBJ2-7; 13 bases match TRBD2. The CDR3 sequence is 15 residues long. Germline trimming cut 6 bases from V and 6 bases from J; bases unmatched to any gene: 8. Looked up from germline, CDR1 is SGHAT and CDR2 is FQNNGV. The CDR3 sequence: CASSPGLAGVSEQYF. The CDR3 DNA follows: TGTGCCAGCAGTCCAGGACTAGCGGGAGTAAGCGAGCAGTACTTC.

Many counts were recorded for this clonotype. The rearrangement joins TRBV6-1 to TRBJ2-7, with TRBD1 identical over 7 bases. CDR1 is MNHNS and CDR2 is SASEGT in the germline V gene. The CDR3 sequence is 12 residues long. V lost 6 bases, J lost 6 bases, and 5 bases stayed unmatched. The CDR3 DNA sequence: TGTGCCAGCAGCCGGGACAGCTCCGAGCAGTACTTC. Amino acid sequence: CASSRDSSEQYF.

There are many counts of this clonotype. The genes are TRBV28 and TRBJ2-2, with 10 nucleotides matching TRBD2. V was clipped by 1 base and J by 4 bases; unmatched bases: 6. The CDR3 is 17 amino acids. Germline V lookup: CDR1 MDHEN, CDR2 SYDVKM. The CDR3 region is CASSLSTSGSFTGELFF. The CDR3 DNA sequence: TGTGCCAGCAGTTTATCGACTAGCGGGTCGTTCACCGGGGAGCTGTTTTTT.